These 30 T cell receptor beta chains originate from one sample sequenced in a study of low-dose radiotherapy and immunotherapy resistance in tumors. The time point: before trial treatment. TRAV- and TRBV-specific primers, spanning alpha and beta chains, primed first-strand cDNA. Both a constant-region primer and a V-primer adapter served to amplify TCRs across roughly 20 PCR cycles. TCRdb analysed the reads with MiXCR anew, one entry per CDR3 protein. Among around 99,000 distinct CDR3 sequences, just under 9.5% were seen once, and the ten largest hold approximately 0.98%. The sequenced sample was PBMCs, obtained before treatment. These receptor sequences come from a male donor with prostate cancer.

Many counts were recorded for this clonotype. The V gene is TRBV7-9, the J gene TRBJ2-6; 8 bases line up with TRBD1. The CDR3 loop spans 17 amino acids. In germline, CDR1 is SEHNR, CDR2 FQNEAQ (reference sequence). Trimming at V came to 10 bases and at J to 0 bases, leaving 11 bases not matched to a gene. In DNA form, the CDR3 reads TGTGCCATTTCCCCGGGACAGGTCATCTCTGGGGCCAACGTCCTGACTTTC. Its protein product is CAISPGQVISGANVLTF.

This clonotype was seen at least ten times. The rearrangement joins TRBV27 to TRBJ2-3; D unresolved. V gave up 8 bases and J gave up 8 bases, with 17 bases separating them. CDR1 and CDR2 (germline): MNHEY, SMNVEV (reference sequence). CDR3 length equals 13 residues. The CDR3 is CASSGTIPGTQYF. CDR3 DNA: TGTGCCAGCTCCGGCACCATCCCTGGTACGCAGTATTTT.

This sequence joins TRBV30 and TRBJ2-1; possibly TRBD2 for D (6 bases). The V gene lost 4 bases and the J gene lost 3 bases, with 10 bases spanning the gap. CDR1 is GTSNPN and CDR2 is SVGIG in the germline V gene (reference sequence). The CDR3 is made up of 13 amino acids. In DNA form, the CDR3 reads TGTGCCTGGAAGGCGGGAAACTACAATGAGCAGTTCTTC. Translating gives CAWKAGNYNEQFF. Using reference TRBV30 and TRBJ2-1 for the parts outside the CDR3, the full variable domain is SQTIHQWPATLVQPVGSPLSLECTVEGTSNPNLYWYRQAAGRGLQLLFYSVGIGQISSEVPQNLSASRPQDRQFILSSKKLLLSDSGFYLCAWKAGNYNEQFFGPGTRLTVL.

This clonotype was observed many times. The genes are TRBV6-1 and TRBJ2-1; D is undetermined. The germline gives CDR1 MNHNS, CDR2 SASEGT. V lost 5 bases to trimming and J lost 0 bases, with 11 bases between them. The CDR3 runs 15 residues. CDR3 coding DNA: TGTGCCAGCAGTACAACACGAAGCTCCTACAATGAGCAGTTCTTC. This sequence encodes CASSTTRSSYNEQFF.

This clonotype was recorded at least ten times. The CDR3 sequence is CASSLDRGFTEAFF. In DNA form, the CDR3 reads TGTGCCAGCAGTTTGGACAGGGGGTTCACTGAAGCTTTCTTT. The genes are TRBV12-3 or TRBV12-4 and TRBJ1-1; 10 nucleotides align to TRBD1. The CDR3 spans 14 residues. The V and J ends lost 3 bases and 4 bases, in that order; junction bases with no gene match: 2.

At least ten counts were recorded for this clonotype. V is TRBV19 and J is TRBJ2-7, with 11 positions matching TRBD2. J was trimmed by 1 base and V by 6 bases; bases with no gene match: 11. The CDR3 has 17 residues. Germline V gene data show CDR1 as LNHDA and CDR2 as SQIVND (reference sequence). The CDR3 is CASSPFFGTSGSYEQYF. DNA of the CDR3: TGTGCCAGTAGCCCCTTCTTCGGGACTAGCGGATCCTACGAGCAGTACTTC.

The sample holds many counts of this clonotype. This rearrangement joins TRBV7-2 to TRBJ2-1; D is unresolved. Per the germline V gene, CDR1 is SGHTA and CDR2 is FQGNSA. The CDR3 spans 12 residues. The V end was cut by 5 bases, the J end by 5 bases, with 7 bases between. Here the CDR3 DNA reads TGTGCCAGCAGCGATAGGGACAATGAGCAGTTCTTC. Amino acid sequence: CASSDRDNEQFF.

This clonotype was counted at least ten times. This chain uses TRBV5-6 with TRBJ2-4; TRBD2 aligns across 16 bases. Germline V CDR1 and CDR2: SGHDT, YYEEEE. The V segment lost 7 bases and the J segment 3 bases; nucleotides outside the gene matches: 7. The CDR3 totals 17 residues. The CDR3 reads CASAGLAGGKNKNIQYF. The CDR3 DNA is TGTGCCAGCGCGGGACTAGCGGGAGGGAAAAACAAAAACATTCAGTACTTC.

This clonotype has a count of ten or more. The DNA of the CDR3 is TGCAGCGTTGATCGGGAAGGAGCCTACGAGCAGTACTTC. Encoded protein: CSVDREGAYEQYF. The chain uses TRBV29-1 and TRBJ2-7; a possible D gene is TRBD2 (5 bases). CDR3 size: 13 residues. The germline V gene encodes CDR1 SQVTM and CDR2 ANQGSEA. V was trimmed by 3 bases and J by 2 bases, leaving 11 bases between them.

This clonotype has a count of ten or more. The rearrangement links TRBV28 to TRBJ2-1, with 9 nucleotides matching TRBD2. Germline V lookup: CDR1 MDHEN, CDR2 SYDVKM. The V gene end was trimmed by 6 bases and the J gene end by 6 bases; junction bases not matched to a gene: 12. This CDR3 comprises 16 residues. Here the CDR3 reads CASRGESAGGFNEQFF. CDR3 DNA sequence: TGTGCCAGCAGAGGGGAATCAGCGGGAGGTTTCAATGAGCAGTTCTTC.

Worth noting for this clonotype: A read error likely explains this, since a far larger clone differs by one base. The rearrangement joins TRBV2 to TRBJ2-7, with 9 bases aligning to TRBD1. Germline V gives CDR1 SNHLY, CDR2 FYNNEI. The CDR3 extends over 15 amino acids. The V and J ends lost 6 bases and 7 bases, in that order; junction bases with no gene match: 13. CDR3 loop: CASSATGGSYNEQYF. DNA of the CDR3: TGTGCCAGCAGCGCTACAGGGGGCTCCTACAATGAGCAGTACTTC. The variable domain in full, with the rest retrieved from reference TRBV2 and TRBJ2-7, is EPEVTQTPSHQVTQMGQEVILRCVPISNHLYFYWYRQILGQKVEFLVSFYNNEISEKSEIFDDQFSVERPDGSNFTLKIRSTKLEDSAMYFCASSATGGSYNEQYFGPGTRLTVT.

Ten or more counts support this clonotype. The chain combines TRBV11-2 with TRBJ2-7; D might be TRBD1 (6 bases). Trimming left V 5 bases short and J 3 bases short, with 14 bases between. Germline V gene data show CDR1 as SGHAT and CDR2 as FQNNGV. This CDR3 is 14 amino acids long. In nucleotides, the CDR3 is TGTGCCAGCAGCCTAACCAGGGGAGTCTACGAGCAGTACTTC. This gives the protein CASSLTRGVYEQYF. Supplemented by reference TRBV11-2 and TRBJ2-7, the full variable domain reads EAGVAQSPRYKIIEKRQSVAFWCNPISGHATLYWYQQILGQGPKLLIQFQNNGVVDDSQLPKDRFSAERLKGVDSTLKIQPAKLEDSAVYLCASSLTRGVYEQYFGPGTRLTVT.

The sample holds many counts of this clonotype. This chain uses TRBV29-1 with TRBJ1-5; D gene unclear. Trimming took off 5 bases at V and 7 bases at J, with 15 bases between the two ends. The V gene's germline CDR1 is SQVTM and CDR2 ANQGSEA. This CDR3 is built from 13 residues. The CDR3 DNA sequence: TGCAGCGTTTCCGGCCCGGTAGGCCAGCCCCAGCATTTT. Translated: CSVSGPVGQPQHF.

This clonotype was observed at least ten times. The V call is TRBV20-1, the J call TRBJ2-7, with no clear D. V dropped 1 base and J dropped 4 bases, with 14 bases sitting between them. CDR1 and CDR2 (germline): DFQATT, SNEGSKA (reference sequence). The CDR3 length is 14 residues. CDR3 region: CSARGVDRKYEQYF. CDR3 nucleotides: TGCAGTGCTAGAGGGGTGGATAGGAAATACGAGCAGTACTTC.

This clonotype turned up a few times. The genes are TRBV28 and TRBJ1-2; no firm D call. Germline lookup yields CDR1 MDHEN and CDR2 SYDVKM. The CDR3 is 11 amino acids. V dropped 8 bases and J dropped 4 bases, with 8 bases sitting between them. DNA of the CDR3: TGTGCCAGCGGGCCGATCTATGGCTACACCTTC. It is translated as CASGPIYGYTF.

With respect to this clonotype: A far larger clone lies a single base away; this is likely a read error. The V gene is TRBV13, the J gene TRBJ2-7; D not resolved. V was pared by 8 bases and J by 7 bases, with 15 bases between. CDR1 and CDR2 (germline): PRHDT, FYEKMQ (reference sequence). The CDR3 extends over 12 amino acids. The CDR3 reads CASREGGWEQYF. DNA for the CDR3: TGTGCCAGCCGAGAAGGCGGCTGGGAGCAGTACTTC.

This clonotype came up many times. The rearrangement uses TRBV6-5 and TRBJ2-1, with 16 bases matching TRBD2. Trimming at V came to 6 bases and at J to 5 bases, leaving 16 bases not matched to a gene. This CDR3 comprises 20 residues. CDR1 and CDR2 from the germline V gene are MNHEY and SVGAGI. CDR3 coding DNA: TGTGCCAGCAGCTCTCCCCGGACAGGGACTAGCGGGAGGGCAAACAATGAGCAGTTCTTC. This sequence encodes CASSSPRTGTSGRANNEQFF.

In its sample, this clonotype was seen many times. The V gene is TRBV10-2, the J gene TRBJ2-2; 9 nucleotides match TRBD1. Germline V lookup: CDR1 WSHSY, CDR2 SAAADI. The CDR3 runs to 14 residues. V shed 6 bases and J 7 bases; nucleotides not matched to a gene: 6. The CDR3 coding sequence is TGCGCCAGCAGCACAGGGGGCTTTAGCGGGGAGCTGTTTTTT. This sequence encodes CASSTGGFSGELFF.

The chain recombines TRBV20-1 with TRBJ2-1; D call uncertain. V was cut by 0 bases and J by 15 bases, with 18 bases left in between. The CDR3 extends over 13 amino acids. Germline V CDR1 and CDR2: DFQATT, SNEGSKA (reference sequence). The CDR3 DNA follows: TGCAGTGCTAGAGACAATGACCCCCGGTCGAGGTTCTTC. Its translation: CSARDNDPRSRFF.

This clonotype was seen repeatedly, ten times or more. The chain combines TRBV21-1 with TRBJ2-7; TRBD2 reflects the table's D call only, with no check against the DNA. TRBV21-1 is an annotated pseudogene. CDR3 length: 13 amino acids. This CDR3 is CASSLDSCYEQYF. The CDR3 nucleotides are TGTGCCAGCTCCCTGGACTCCTGCTACGAGCAGTACTTC.

This clonotype was seen at least ten times. The CDR3 region is CASSEASPKQFF. Here the CDR3 DNA reads TGTGCCAGCAGTGAAGCGTCACCAAAGCAGTTCTTC. The J gene is TRBJ2-1, the V gene TRBV2; no reliable D call. Trimming left V 0 bases short and J 11 bases short, with 8 bases between. Germline-derived CDR1 and CDR2 are SNHLY and FYNNEI. The CDR3 consists of 12 residues.

This clonotype was detected ten times or more. The chain combines TRBV28 with TRBJ1-2, with 9 nucleotides matching TRBD1. Looked up from germline, CDR1 is MDHEN and CDR2 is SYDVKM. CDR3 length equals 14 residues. V was pared by 8 bases and J by 1 base, with 5 bases of the junction left unmatched. This chain's CDR3 is CASYPGQGNYGYTF. Here the CDR3 DNA reads TGTGCCAGCTATCCGGGACAGGGTAACTATGGCTACACCTTC.

There are many counts of this clonotype. This chain links TRBV6-5 with TRBJ2-7, with 7 bases identical to TRBD1. This CDR3 has 14 amino acids. The trim removed 8 bases at V and 2 bases at J, leaving 9 bases unmatched. The germline V gene encodes CDR1 MNHEY and CDR2 SVGAGI. The CDR3, as DNA: TGTGCCAGCGGCGAGTCCGGGACAGCCTACGAGCAGTACTTC. Translated, it gives CASGESGTAYEQYF.

This clonotype was counted many times. The rearrangement uses TRBV27 and TRBJ2-2, with TRBD2 matching 10 bases. Germline values: CDR1 MNHEY, CDR2 SMNVEV (reference sequence). With V trimmed by 5 bases and J by 0 bases, 6 bases remained unmatched. The CDR3 totals 17 residues. CDR3 coding DNA: TGTGCCAGCAGTCCCTCCCTAGCGGGAGCGAACACCGGGGAGCTGTTTTTT. Translating it yields CASSPSLAGANTGELFF.

This clonotype came up many times. The chain combines TRBV20-1 with TRBJ1-1; TRBD1 might be the D (5 bases). Germline CDR1 DFQATT, CDR2 SNEGSKA (reference sequence). The CDR3 has 15 residues. V lost 1 base to trimming and J lost 1 base, with 13 bases between them. Written as DNA, the CDR3 is TGCAGTGCTAGAGGGGGGAGGGGTCCGAACACTGAAGCTTTCTTT. Protein sequence: CSARGGRGPNTEAFF.

This clonotype was counted many times. This rearrangement joins TRBV7-8 to TRBJ1-4, with D perhaps TRBD1 (5 bases). The CDR3 is 16 residues long. Germline CDR1 SGHVS, CDR2 FQNEAQ. Deletions cut 5 bases from V and 4 bases from J, with 17 bases between. In nucleotides, the CDR3 is TGTGCCAGCAGCACCAGGGCCAGCCTCGATAATGAAAAACTGTTTTTT. Its translation is CASSTRASLDNEKLFF.

This sequence joins TRBV5-5 and TRBJ2-2; maybe TRBD1 (6 bases). Trimming left V 6 bases short and J 4 bases short, with 13 bases between. Looked up from germline, CDR1 is SGHKS and CDR2 is YYEKEE (reference sequence). The length of the CDR3 is 14 residues. CDR3 amino acids: CASTLQGSTGELFF. The CDR3 nucleotides are TGTGCCAGCACCCTACAGGGCTCCACCGGGGAGCTGTTTTTT.

This clonotype was observed many times. The rearrangement uses TRBV12-3 or TRBV12-4 and TRBJ2-7; 12 positions match TRBD2. This CDR3 has 15 residues. V gave up 5 bases and J gave up 4 bases; unmatched junction bases: 6. The CDR3 region has the DNA TGTGCCAGCAGTCCCAGACTAGCGGGAGCGTACGAGCAGTACTTC. This encodes CASSPRLAGAYEQYF.

Ten or more counts support this clonotype. The chain carries TRBV2 and TRBJ2-6; no reliable D call. Germline V CDR1 and CDR2: SNHLY, FYNNEI. The CDR3 sequence is 15 residues long. Trimming shortened V by 5 bases and J by 2 bases, and 10 bases separated the two germline ends. The CDR3: CASSLLGAGANVLTF. As DNA, the CDR3 is TGTGCCAGCAGTCTTCTAGGAGCTGGGGCCAACGTCCTGACTTTC.

This clonotype was counted many times. The V gene is TRBV7-9, the J gene TRBJ2-7; D unresolved. V was cut by 5 bases and J by 6 bases, with 17 bases left in between. CDR3 length equals 14 residues. CDR1 is SEHNR and CDR2 is FQNEAQ in the germline V gene (reference sequence). The CDR3 protein is CASSGQTLLGEQYF. The CDR3 DNA reads as TGTGCCAGCAGCGGGCAGACGTTATTGGGCGAGCAGTACTTC. Full variable domain (remainder filled in from reference TRBV7-9 and TRBJ2-7): DTGVSQNPRHKITKRGQNVTFRCDPISEHNRLYWYRQTLGQGPEFLTYFQNEAQLEKSRLLSDRFSAERPKGSFSTLEIQRTEQGDSAMYLCASSGQTLLGEQYFGPGTRLTVT.